These 2 T cell receptor beta chains came from one sample sequenced in a study of blood T cells in healthy people across ages. Alongside a J-beta primer mix, a sample-barcoded 5' primer served in a second PCR lasting about 6 to 11 cycles. TCRdb redid the calling of the 5' RACE reads with MiXCR, one entry per CDR3 protein. The sample lists about 1.8 million distinct CDR3 sequences; 49% were seen once. The sequenced sample was blood. These receptors came from a woman in her thirties or forties in good health.

The chain is built from TRBV28 and TRBJ2-1; TRBD2 matches at 9 bases. Germline CDR1 is MDHEN and CDR2 is SYDVKM. This CDR3 region has 16 residues. J lost 5 bases, V lost 3 bases, and 8 bases had no gene match. CDR3 region: CASSLWRGGGDNEQFF. CDR3 nucleotide sequence: TGTGCCAGCAGTTTGTGGCGGGGGGGCGGAGACAATGAGCAGTTCTTC.

A single count supports this clonotype. The chain links TRBV28 to TRBJ2-6; tentative D call: TRBD2 (5 bases). The germline CDR1 and CDR2 sequences are MDHEN and SYDVKM. The CDR3 sequence is 15 residues long. V was pared by 3 bases and J by 2 bases, with 8 bases between. Here the CDR3 reads CASSFGKPGANVLTF. DNA of the CDR3: TGTGCCAGCAGTTTCGGGAAGCCTGGGGCCAACGTCCTGACTTTC.